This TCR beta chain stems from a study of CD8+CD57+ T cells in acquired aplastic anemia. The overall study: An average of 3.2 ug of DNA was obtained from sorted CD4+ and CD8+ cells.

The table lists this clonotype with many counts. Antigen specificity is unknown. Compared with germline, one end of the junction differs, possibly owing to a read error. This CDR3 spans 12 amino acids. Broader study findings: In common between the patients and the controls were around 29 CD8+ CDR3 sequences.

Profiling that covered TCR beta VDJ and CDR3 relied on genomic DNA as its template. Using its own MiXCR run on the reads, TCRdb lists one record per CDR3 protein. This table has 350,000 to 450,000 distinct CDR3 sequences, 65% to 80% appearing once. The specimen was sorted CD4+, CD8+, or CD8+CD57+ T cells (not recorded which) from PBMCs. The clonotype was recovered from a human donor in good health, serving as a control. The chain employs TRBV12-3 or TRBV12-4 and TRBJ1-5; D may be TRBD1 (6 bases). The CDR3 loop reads CASSLGGRAQHF. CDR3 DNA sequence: TGTGCCAGCAGCTTAGGGGGTCGAGCCCAGCATTTT.